Shown below are 12 T cell receptor beta chains from a single sample sequenced in a study of T cells in Graves' hyperthyroidism and ophthalmopathy. Amplified TCR beta CDR3 regions derived from RNA transcripts. The HTBI primer set served for first-round RT-PCR of the TCR CDR3. TCRdb passed the multiplex PCR reads through MiXCR, listing each CDR3 protein once. In the table there are around 760,000 distinct CDR3 sequences, 30% to 40% of which are singletons. Material for sequencing was blood. These receptors originate from a middle-aged woman with Graves' hyperthyroidism.

This clonotype was counted many times. This chain joins TRBV15 and TRBJ1-4; D is unclear. CDR1 is LNHNV and CDR2 is YYDKDF in the germline V gene (reference sequence). The V gene lost 0 bases and the J gene lost 7 bases, with 6 bases spanning the gap. The CDR3 is 13 residues long. CDR3 loop: CATSRDVTEKLFF. The CDR3, as DNA: TGTGCCACCAGCAGAGATGTTACTGAAAAACTGTTTTTT. The full variable domain, in which reference TRBV15 and TRBJ1-4 provide the parts outside the CDR3, is DAMVIQNPRYQVTQFGKPVTLSCSQTLNHNVMYWYQQKSSQAPKLLFHYYDKDFNNEADTPDNFQSRRPNTSFCFLDIRSPGLGDTAMYLCATSRDVTEKLFFGSGTQLSVL.

The chain recombines TRBV20-1 with TRBJ2-5, with 7 bases lining up with TRBD2. Germline trimming cut 0 bases from V and 11 bases from J; bases unmatched to any gene: 12. The CDR3 consists of 14 residues. CDR1 and CDR2 from the germline V gene are DFQATT and SNEGSKA (reference sequence). CDR3 in DNA: TGCAGTGCTAGAGATGGGGCGGGAGCGGATACGCAGTACTTC. Protein product: CSARDGAGADTQYF.

As regards this clonotype: An end of the junction differs from the germline gene, which may be a read error. The CDR3 reads CASSQDWRTGELFF. CDR3 sequence (DNA): TGCGCCAGCAGCCAAGATTGGAGGACCGGGGAGCTGTTTTTT. The V gene is TRBV7-6, the J gene TRBJ2-2; TRBD2 is a possible D gene (5 bases). Germline CDR1 SGHVS, CDR2 FNYEAQ. CDR3 size: 14 residues.

Written as DNA, the CDR3 is TGTGCCAGCAGTTACGGGGGATACACTGAAGCTTTCTTT. Translation: CASSYGGYTEAFF. The J gene is TRBJ1-1, the V gene TRBV6-5, with D tentatively TRBD1 (5 bases). V was shortened by 2 bases and J by 3 bases, with 7 bases between the two germline ends. The CDR3 is made up of 13 amino acids. Germline V gene data show CDR1 as MNHEY and CDR2 as SVGAGI.

The V gene is TRBV11-2, the J gene TRBJ1-2, with 9 bases aligning to TRBD1. With V trimmed by 3 bases and J by 7 bases, 3 bases remained unmatched. The germline V gene has CDR1 SGHAT and CDR2 FQNNGV. This CDR3 is 13 amino acids long. The CDR3 bases are TGTGCCAGCAGCTTGGGGACAGGGATTGGCTACACCTTC. Its protein product is CASSLGTGIGYTF.

A word on this clonotype: The conserved phenylalanine or tryptophan is not found at the CDR3 terminus, so this likely reflects a read error. The chain has TRBV7-3 and TRBJ1-1; D gene uncertain. From germline, CDR1 is SGHTA and CDR2 FQGTGA. This CDR3 contains 15 residues. The V gene lost 0 bases and the J gene lost 4 bases, with 12 bases spanning the gap. The CDR3 reads CASSLTYGRGTEAFL. The CDR3 nucleotides read TGTGCCAGCAGCTTAACGTACGGGCGCGGCACTGAAGCTTTCCTT.

The rearrangement joins TRBV24-1 to TRBJ2-1, with 8 nucleotides matching TRBD1. Trimming removed 1 base from V and 10 bases from J; junction bases left unmatched: 8. Germline CDR1 and CDR2: KGHDR and SFDVKD. The CDR3 spans 15 residues. CDR3 sequence (DNA): TGTGCCACCAGTGATTTCCTCCGGACAGGGCGAGAGCAGTTCTTC. Amino acid sequence: CATSDFLRTGREQFF.

The J gene is TRBJ2-7, the V gene TRBV6-5; 9 bases line up with TRBD1. This CDR3 contains 16 residues. V lost 2 bases and J lost 2; bases outside the gene matches: 7. The V gene's germline CDR1 is MNHEY and CDR2 SVGAGI. CDR3 loop: CASSYLGQGATYEQYF. DNA for the CDR3: TGTGCCAGCAGTTACCTGGGACAGGGTGCCACCTACGAGCAGTACTTC.

This clonotype was found many times. The J gene is TRBJ1-5, the V gene TRBV10-2, with D perhaps matching TRBD1 (6 bases). The CDR3 contains 18 residues. Germline V gene lookup returns CDR1 WSHSY and CDR2 SAAADI. Trimming left V 2 bases short and J 2 bases short, with 19 bases between. Written as DNA, the CDR3 is TGCGCCAGCAGTGAGGCTTTCTTGTTGGGGGCCGGCAATCAGCCCCAGCATTTT. As protein: CASSEAFLLGAGNQPQHF.

This clonotype was observed many times. J is TRBJ2-5 and V is TRBV9; 10 bases map to TRBD2. Looked up from germline, CDR1 is SGDLS and CDR2 is YYNGEE. The CDR3 loop spans 15 amino acids. V was clipped by 0 bases and J by 5 bases; unmatched bases: 4. CDR3 amino acids: CASSVALAGRETQYF. For the CDR3, the DNA is TGTGCCAGCAGCGTAGCACTAGCGGGGCGTGAGACCCAGTACTTC.

The V call is TRBV19, the J call TRBJ1-1; the D is unclear. CDR3 length: 13 amino acids. In germline, CDR1 is LNHDA, CDR2 SQIVND (reference sequence). V was shortened by 3 bases and J by 8 bases, with 13 bases between the two germline ends. The CDR3 DNA sequence: TGTGCCAGTAGTATTTCCGGGGATCTCGAAGCTTTCTTT. Encoded protein: CASSISGDLEAFF.

The chain uses TRBV29-1 and TRBJ2-6; 7 bases are a match to TRBD2. The CDR3 totals 13 residues. V gave up 4 bases and J gave up 4 bases; unmatched junction bases: 1. The germline V gene encodes CDR1 SQVTM and CDR2 ANQGSEA. The CDR3 is CSVAGLGANVLTF. In DNA, the CDR3 is TGCAGCGTTGCGGGACTAGGGGCCAACGTCCTGACTTTC.